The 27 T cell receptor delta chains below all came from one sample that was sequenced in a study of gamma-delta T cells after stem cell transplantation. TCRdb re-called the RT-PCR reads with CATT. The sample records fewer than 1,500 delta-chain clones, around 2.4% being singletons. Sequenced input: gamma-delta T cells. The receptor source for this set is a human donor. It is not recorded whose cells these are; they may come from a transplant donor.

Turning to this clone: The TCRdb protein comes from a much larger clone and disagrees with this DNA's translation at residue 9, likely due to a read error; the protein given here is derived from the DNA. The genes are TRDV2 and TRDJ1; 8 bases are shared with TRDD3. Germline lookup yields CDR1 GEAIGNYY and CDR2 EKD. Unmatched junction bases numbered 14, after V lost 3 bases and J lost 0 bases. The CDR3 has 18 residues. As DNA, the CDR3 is TGTGCCTGTGACCCGGTACTGGGGGCGGAGGAATACACCGATAAACTCATCTTT. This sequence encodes CACDPVLGAEEYTDKLIF.

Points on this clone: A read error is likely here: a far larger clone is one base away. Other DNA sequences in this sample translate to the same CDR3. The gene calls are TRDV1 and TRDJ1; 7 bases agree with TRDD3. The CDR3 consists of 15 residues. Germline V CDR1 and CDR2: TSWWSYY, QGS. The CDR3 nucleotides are TGTGCCCTTGGGGAACCCCTGGGGGACACCGATAAACTCATCTTT. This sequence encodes CALGEPLGDTDKLIF.

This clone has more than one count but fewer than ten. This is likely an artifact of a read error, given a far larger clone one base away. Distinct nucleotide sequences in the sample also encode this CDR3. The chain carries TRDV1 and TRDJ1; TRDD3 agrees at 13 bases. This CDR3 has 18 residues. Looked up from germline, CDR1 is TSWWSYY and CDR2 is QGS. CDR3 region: CALGDPYVLGDTGDKLIF. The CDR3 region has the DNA TGCGCTCTTGGGGACCCATACGTACTGGGGGATACGGGCGATAAACTCATCTTT.

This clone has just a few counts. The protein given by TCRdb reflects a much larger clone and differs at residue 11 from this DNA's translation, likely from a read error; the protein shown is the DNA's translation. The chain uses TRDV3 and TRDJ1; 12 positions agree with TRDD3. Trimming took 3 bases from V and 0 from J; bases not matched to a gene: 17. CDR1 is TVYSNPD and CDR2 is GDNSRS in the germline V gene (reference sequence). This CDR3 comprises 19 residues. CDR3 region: CAFPKLYWGIPPYTDKLIF. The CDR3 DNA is TGTGCCTTCCCTAAGCTGTACTGGGGGATACCCCCGTACACCGATAAACTCATCTTT.

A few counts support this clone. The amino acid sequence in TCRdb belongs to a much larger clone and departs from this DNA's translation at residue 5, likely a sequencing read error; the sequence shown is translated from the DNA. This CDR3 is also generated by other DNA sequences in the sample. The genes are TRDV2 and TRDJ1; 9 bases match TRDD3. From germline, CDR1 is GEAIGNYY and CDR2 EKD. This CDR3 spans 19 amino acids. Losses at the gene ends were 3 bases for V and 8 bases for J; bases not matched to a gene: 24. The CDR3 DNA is TGTGCCTGTGACGTCATTACTCTGGGGGATCCAGAAATAAGCGACAAACTCATCTTT. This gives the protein CACDVITLGDPEISDKLIF.

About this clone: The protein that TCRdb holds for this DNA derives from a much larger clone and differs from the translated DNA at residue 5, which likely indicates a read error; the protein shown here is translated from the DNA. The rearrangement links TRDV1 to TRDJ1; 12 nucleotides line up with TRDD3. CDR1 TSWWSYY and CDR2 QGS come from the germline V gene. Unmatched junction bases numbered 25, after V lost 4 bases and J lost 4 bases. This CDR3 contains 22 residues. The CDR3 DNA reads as TGTGCTCTTGGGGGACGGACCTACCTTCACTGGGGGATACACGAATTAAGCGATAAACTCATCTTT. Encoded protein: CALGGRTYLHWGIHELSDKLIF.

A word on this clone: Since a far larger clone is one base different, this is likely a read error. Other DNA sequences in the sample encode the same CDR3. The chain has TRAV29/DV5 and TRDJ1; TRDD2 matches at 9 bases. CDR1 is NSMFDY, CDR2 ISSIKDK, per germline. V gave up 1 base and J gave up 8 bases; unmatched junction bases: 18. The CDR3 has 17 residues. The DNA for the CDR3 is TGTGCAGCAAGCACGGCCTTCCTACGTACTGGGGAGCCAAAACTCATCTTT. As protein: CAASTAFLRTGEPKLIF.

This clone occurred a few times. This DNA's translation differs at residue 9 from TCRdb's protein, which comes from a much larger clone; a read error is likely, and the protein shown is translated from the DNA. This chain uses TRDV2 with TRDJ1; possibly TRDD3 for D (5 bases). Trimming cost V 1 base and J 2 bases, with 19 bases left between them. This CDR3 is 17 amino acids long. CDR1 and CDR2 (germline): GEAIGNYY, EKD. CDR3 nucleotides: TGTGCCTGTGACACGTGGGCCCCCAACGGGGGGACCGATAAACTCATCTTT. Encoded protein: CACDTWAPNGGTDKLIF.

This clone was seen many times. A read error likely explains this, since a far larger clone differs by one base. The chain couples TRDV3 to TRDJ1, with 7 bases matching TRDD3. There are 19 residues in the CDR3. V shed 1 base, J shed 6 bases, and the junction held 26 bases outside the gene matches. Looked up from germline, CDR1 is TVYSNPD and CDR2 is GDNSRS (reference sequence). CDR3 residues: CAFNCPLPWGVRREYKLIF. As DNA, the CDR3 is TGTGCCTTTAATTGTCCCCTACCCTGGGGGGTCCGACGTGAGTATAAACTCATCTTT.

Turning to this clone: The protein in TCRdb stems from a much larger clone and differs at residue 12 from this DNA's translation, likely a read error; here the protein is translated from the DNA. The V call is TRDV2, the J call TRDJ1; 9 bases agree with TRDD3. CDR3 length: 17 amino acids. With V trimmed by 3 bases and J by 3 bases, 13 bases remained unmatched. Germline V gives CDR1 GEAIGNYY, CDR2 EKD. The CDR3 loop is CACDLITGGDNADKLIF. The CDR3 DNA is TGTGCCTGTGACCTTATCACTGGGGGAGACAACGCCGATAAACTCATCTTT.

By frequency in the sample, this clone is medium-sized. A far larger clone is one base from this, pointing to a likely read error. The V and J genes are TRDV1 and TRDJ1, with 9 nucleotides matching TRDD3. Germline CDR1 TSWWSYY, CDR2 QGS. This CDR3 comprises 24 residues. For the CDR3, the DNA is TGTGCTCCTGGGGAAAGGCGTTCCTCACGGTCCTTCCTTACTGGGGGAAAGTACACCGATAAACTCATCTTT. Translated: CAPGERRSSRSFLTGGKYTDKLIF.

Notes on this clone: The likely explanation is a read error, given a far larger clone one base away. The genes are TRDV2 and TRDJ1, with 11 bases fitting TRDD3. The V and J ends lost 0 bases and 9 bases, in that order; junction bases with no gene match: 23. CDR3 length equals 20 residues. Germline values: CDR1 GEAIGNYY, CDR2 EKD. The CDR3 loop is CACDTRGGTGGYVLVYELIF. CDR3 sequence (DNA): TGTGCCTGTGACACCCGAGGCGGGACTGGGGGATATGTTTTGGTGTATGAACTCATCTTT.

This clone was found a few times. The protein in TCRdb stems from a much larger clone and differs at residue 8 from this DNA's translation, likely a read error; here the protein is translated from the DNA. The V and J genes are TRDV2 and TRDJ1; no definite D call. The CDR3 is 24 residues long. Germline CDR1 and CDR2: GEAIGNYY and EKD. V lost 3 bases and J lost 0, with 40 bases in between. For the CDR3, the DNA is TGTGCCTGTGACCCGCACCCCCAGGGTCCCACGGTAAGTAGTTGGTCCTCGTACACCGATAAACTCATCTTT. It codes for CACDPHPQGPTVSSWSSYTDKLIF.

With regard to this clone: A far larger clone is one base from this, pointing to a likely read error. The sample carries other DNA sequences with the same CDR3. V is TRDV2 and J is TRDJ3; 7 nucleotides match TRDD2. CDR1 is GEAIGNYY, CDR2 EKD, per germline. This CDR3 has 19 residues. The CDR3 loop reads CACDTFSYQGSWDTRQMFF. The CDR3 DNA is TGTGCCTGCGACACCTTTTCCTACCAGGGCTCCTGGGACACCCGACAGATGTTTTTC.

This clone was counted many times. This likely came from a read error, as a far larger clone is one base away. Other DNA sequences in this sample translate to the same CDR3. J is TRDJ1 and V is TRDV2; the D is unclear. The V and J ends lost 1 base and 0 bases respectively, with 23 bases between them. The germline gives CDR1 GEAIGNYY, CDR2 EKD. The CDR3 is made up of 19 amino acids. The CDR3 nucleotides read TGTGCCTGTGACACGGTAACGAATGGCGTGGAGACGTACACCGATAAACTCATCTTT. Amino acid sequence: CACDTVTNGVETYTDKLIF.

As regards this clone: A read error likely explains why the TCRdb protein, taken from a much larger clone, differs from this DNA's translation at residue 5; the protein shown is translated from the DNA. CDR3 sequence reads: CACDTVLGDSKLIF. As DNA, the CDR3 is TGTGCCTGTGACACCGTACTGGGGGACTCGAAACTCATCTTT. The gene calls are TRDV2 and TRDJ1; 9 bases are shared with TRDD3. The CDR3 has 14 amino acids. CDR1 and CDR2 (germline): GEAIGNYY, EKD. V gave up 0 bases and J gave up 8 bases; unmatched junction bases: 6.

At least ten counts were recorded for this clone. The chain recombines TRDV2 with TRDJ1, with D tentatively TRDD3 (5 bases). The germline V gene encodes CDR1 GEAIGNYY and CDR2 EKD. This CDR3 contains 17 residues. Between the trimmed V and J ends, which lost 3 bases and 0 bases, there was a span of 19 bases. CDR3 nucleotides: TGTGCCTGTGACCGTCTGGAGGGATCCCCGTACACCGATAAACTCATCTTT. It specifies CACDRLEGSPYTDKLIF.

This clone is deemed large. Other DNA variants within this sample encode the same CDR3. The CDR3 region is CALGDRWGPNTDKLIF. The CDR3 region has the DNA TGTGCTCTTGGGGATCGCTGGGGGCCTAACACCGATAAACTCATCTTT. The rearrangement links TRDV1 to TRDJ1; 7 bases are a match to TRDD3. V was pared by 3 bases and J by 0 bases, with 7 bases of the junction left unmatched. The CDR3 is 16 residues long. In germline, CDR1 is TSWWSYY, CDR2 QGS.

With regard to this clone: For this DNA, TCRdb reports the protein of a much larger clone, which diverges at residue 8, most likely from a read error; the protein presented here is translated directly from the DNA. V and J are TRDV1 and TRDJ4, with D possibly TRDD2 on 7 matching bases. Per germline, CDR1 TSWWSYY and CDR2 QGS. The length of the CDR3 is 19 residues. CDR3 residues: CAQLPPSCGRGIRLAPLIF. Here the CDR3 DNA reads TGTGCCCAATTGCCCCCTTCCTGCGGACGCGGGATAAGGTTGGCACCCCTGATCTTT.

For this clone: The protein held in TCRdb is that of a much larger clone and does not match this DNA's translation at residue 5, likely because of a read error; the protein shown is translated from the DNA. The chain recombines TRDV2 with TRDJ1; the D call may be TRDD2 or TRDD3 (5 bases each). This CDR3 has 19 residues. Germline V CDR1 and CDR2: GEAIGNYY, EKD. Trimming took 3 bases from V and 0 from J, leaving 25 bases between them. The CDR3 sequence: CACDALPTGLHGDTDKLIF. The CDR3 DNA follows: TGTGCCTGTGACGCTCTACCTACTGGCCTCCATGGGGACACCGATAAACTCATCTTT.

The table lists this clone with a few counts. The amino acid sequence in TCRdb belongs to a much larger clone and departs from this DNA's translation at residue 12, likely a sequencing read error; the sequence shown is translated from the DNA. CDR3 amino acids: CALGEPHNLGDPYTDKLIF. For the CDR3, the DNA is TGTGCTCTTGGGGAACCCCACAATCTGGGGGACCCGTACACCGATAAACTCATCTTT. The chain links TRDV1 to TRDJ1, with 8 bases matching TRDD3. V lost 1 base and J lost 0; bases outside the gene matches: 13. Germline V gives CDR1 TSWWSYY, CDR2 QGS. The CDR3 is made up of 19 amino acids.

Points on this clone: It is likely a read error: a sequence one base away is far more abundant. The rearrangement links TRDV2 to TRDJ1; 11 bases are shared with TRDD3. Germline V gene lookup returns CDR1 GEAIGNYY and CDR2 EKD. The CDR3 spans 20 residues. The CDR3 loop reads CACDTRGGTGGYVLVYKLTF. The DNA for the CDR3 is TGTGCCTGTGACACCCGAGGCGGGACTGGGGGATATGTTTTGGTGTATAAACTCACCTTT.

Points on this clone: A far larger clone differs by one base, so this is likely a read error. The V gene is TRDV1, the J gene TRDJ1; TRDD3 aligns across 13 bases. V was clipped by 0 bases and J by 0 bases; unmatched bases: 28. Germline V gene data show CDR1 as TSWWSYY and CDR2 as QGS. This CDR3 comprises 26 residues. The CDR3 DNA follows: TGTGCTCTTGGGGAACTAGGACTCCTTATCCCCACGTACTGGGGGATACGCGAGGGGCACACCGATAAACTCATCTTT. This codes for CALGELGLLIPTYWGIREGHTDKLIF.

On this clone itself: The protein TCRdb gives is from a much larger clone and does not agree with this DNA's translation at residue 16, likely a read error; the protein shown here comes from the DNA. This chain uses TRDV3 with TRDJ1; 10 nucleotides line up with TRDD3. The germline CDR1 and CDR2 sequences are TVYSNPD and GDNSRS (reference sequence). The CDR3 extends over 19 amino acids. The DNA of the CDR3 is TGTGCCTTTAATTGGATAAGCTTAGCTGGGGGATATCGGACCGATAATCTCATCTTT. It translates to CAFNWISLAGGYRTDNLIF.

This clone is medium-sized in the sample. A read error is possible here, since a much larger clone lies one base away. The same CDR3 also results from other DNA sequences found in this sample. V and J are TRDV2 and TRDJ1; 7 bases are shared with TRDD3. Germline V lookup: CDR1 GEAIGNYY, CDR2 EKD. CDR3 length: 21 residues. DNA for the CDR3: TGTGCCTGTGACACCATCTCATTGGGGGAATCTCTTAGATCGTACACTGATAAACTCATCTTT. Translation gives CACDTISLGESLRSYTDKLIF.

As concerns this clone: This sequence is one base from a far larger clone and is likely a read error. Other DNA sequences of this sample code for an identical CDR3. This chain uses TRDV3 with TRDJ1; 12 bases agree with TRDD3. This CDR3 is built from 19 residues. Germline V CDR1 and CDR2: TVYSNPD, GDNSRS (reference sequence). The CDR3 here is CAYQISPTGGYLNTDKLIF. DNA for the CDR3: TGCGCCTATCAAATTTCCCCTACTGGGGGATACCTCAACACCGATAAACTCATCTTT.

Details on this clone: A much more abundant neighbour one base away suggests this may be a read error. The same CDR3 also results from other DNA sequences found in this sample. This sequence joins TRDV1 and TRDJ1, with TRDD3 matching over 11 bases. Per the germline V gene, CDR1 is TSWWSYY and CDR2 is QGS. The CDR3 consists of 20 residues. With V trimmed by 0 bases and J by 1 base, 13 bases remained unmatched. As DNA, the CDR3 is TGTGCTCTTGGGGAACTGGTCCTACTAGTACTGGGGGATAGCACCGATAAACTCATCTTT. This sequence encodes CALGELVLLVLGDSTDKLIF.